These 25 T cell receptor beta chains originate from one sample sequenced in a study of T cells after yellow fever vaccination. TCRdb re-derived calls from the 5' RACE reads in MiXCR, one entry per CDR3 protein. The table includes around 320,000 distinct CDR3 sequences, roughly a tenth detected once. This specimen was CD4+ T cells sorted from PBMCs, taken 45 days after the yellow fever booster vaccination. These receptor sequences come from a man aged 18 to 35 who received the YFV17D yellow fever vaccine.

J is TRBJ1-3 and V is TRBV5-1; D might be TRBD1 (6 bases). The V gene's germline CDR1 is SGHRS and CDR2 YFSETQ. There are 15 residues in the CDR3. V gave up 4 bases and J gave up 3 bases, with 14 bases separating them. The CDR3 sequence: CASSLPQGIGNTIYF. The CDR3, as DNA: TGCGCCAGCAGCCTCCCTCAGGGGATTGGAAACACCATATATTTT.

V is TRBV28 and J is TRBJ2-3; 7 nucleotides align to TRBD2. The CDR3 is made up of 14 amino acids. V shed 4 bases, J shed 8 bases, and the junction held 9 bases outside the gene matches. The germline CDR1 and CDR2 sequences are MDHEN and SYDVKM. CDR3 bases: TGTGCCAGCAGTTGGGGGGGAGGTGGGAGTACGCAGTATTTT. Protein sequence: CASSWGGGGSTQYF.

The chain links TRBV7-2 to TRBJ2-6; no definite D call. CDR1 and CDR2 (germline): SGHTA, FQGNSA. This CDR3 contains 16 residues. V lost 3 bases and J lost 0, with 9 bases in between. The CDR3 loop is CASSFSGASGANVLTF. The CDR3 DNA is TGTGCCAGCAGCTTTTCTGGCGCCTCTGGGGCCAACGTCCTGACTTTC. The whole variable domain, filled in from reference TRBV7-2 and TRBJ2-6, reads GAGVSQSPSNKVTEKGKDVELRCDPISGHTALYWYRQSLGQGLEFLIYFQGNSAPDKSGLPSDRFSAERTGGSVSTLTIQRTQQEDSAVYLCASSFSGASGANVLTFGAGSRLTVL.

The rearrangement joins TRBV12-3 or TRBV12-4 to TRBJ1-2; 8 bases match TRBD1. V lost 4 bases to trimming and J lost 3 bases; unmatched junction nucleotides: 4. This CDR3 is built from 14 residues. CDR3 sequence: CASSSGDRHYGYTF. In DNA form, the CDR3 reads TGTGCCAGCAGTTCGGGGGACAGGCACTATGGCTACACCTTC.

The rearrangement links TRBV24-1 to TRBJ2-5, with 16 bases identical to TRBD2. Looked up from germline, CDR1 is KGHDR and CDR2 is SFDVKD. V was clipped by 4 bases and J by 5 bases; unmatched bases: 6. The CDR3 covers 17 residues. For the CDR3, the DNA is TGTGCCACCAGTGACCTGGGACTAGCGGGGGGGATGGAGACCCAGTACTTC. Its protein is CATSDLGLAGGMETQYF.

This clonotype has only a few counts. CDR3 DNA sequence: TGCAGCGGACTAGCGGGGGGGCTGAAGACCCAGTACTTC. This sequence encodes CSGLAGGLKTQYF. The chain employs TRBV29-1 and TRBJ2-5; 14 positions match TRBD2. Germline assignment: CDR1 SQVTM and CDR2 ANQGSEA. The CDR3 consists of 13 residues. Trimming took 7 bases from V and 6 from J; bases not matched to a gene: 4. The whole variable domain, remainder taken from reference TRBV29-1 and TRBJ2-5, is SAVISQKPSRDICQRGTSLTIQCQVDSQVTMMFWYRQQPGQSLTLIATANQGSEATYESGFVIDKFPISRPNLTFSTLTVSNMSPEDSSIYLCSGLAGGLKTQYFGPGTRLLVL.

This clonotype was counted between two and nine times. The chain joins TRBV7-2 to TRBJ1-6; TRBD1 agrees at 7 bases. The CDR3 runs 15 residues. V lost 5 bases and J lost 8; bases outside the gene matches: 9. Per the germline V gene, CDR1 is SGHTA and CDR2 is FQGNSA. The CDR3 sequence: CASSLAGTEDSPLHF. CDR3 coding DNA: TGTGCCAGCAGCCTGGCCGGGACAGAGGATTCACCCCTCCACTTT.

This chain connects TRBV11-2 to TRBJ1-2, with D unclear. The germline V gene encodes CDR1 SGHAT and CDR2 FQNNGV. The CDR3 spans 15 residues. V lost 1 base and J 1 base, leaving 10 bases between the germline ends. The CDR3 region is CASSLVAALNYGYTF. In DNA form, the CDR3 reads TGTGCCAGCAGCTTAGTGGCAGCCCTTAACTATGGCTACACCTTC.

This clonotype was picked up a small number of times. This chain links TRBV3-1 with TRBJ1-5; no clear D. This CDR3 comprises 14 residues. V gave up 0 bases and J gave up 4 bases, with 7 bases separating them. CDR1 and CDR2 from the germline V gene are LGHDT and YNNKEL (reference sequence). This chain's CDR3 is CASSQDWKNQPQHF. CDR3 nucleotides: TGTGCCAGCAGCCAAGATTGGAAGAATCAGCCCCAGCATTTT.

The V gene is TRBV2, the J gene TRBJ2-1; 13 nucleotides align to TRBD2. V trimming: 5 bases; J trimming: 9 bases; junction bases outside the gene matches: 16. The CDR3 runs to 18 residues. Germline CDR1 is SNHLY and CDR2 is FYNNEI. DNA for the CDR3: TGTGCCAGCAGTAGATCTGGACTACTAGCGGGGGGGCGCACTGAGCAGTTCTTC. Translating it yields CASSRSGLLAGGRTEQFF.

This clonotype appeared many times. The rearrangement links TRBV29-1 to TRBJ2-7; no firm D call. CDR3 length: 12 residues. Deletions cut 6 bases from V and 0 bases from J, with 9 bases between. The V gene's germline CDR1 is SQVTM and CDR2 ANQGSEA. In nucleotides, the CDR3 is TGCAGCGTCGCCCCTCACTCCTACGAGCAGTACTTC. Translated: CSVAPHSYEQYF.

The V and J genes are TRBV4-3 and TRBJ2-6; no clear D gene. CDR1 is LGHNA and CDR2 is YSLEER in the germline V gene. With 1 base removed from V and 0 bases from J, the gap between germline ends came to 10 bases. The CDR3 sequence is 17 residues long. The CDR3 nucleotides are TGCGCCAGCAGCCAAGGGATCTCAACCTCTGGGGCCAACGTCCTGACTTTC. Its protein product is CASSQGISTSGANVLTF.

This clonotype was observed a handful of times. The CDR3 DNA follows: TGTGCCAGCAGCCCCATAGGGTGGACTGAAGCTTTCTTT. Amino acid sequence: CASSPIGWTEAFF. This sequence joins TRBV9 and TRBJ1-1; D unresolved. This CDR3 spans 13 amino acids. Trimming pared 4 bases from V and 5 bases from J, leaving 12 bases between. Germline V gene data show CDR1 as SGDLS and CDR2 as YYNGEE.

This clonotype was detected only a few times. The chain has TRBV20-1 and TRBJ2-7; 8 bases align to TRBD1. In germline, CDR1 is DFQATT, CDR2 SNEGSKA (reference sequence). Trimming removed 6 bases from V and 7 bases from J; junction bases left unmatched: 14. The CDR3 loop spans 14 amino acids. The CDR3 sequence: CSAYEGAGGREQYV. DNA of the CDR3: TGCAGTGCATACGAGGGTGCAGGGGGCCGTGAGCAGTACGTC.

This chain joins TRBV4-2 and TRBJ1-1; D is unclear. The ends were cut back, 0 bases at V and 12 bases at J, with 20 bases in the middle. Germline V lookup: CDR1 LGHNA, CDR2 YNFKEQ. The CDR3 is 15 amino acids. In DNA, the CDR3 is TGTGCCAGCAGCCAAGATCGGGCGCTCGGGAAGGCAACTTTCTTT. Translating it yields CASSQDRALGKATFF.

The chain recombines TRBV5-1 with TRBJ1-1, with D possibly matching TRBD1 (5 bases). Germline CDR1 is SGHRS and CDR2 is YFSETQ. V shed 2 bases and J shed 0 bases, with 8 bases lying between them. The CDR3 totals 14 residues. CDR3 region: CASSFEGMNTEAFF. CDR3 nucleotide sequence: TGCGCCAGCAGCTTTGAGGGGATGAACACTGAAGCTTTCTTT.

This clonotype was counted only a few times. The CDR3: CASSTSGTANYGYTF. CDR3 in DNA: TGCGCCAGCAGCACTTCCGGGACCGCCAACTATGGCTACACCTTC. V usage is TRBV5-1 and J usage is TRBJ1-2, with D possibly being TRBD1 (5 bases). Germline V gives CDR1 SGHRS, CDR2 YFSETQ. This CDR3 has 15 amino acids. V was pared by 4 bases and J by 2 bases, with 15 bases between.

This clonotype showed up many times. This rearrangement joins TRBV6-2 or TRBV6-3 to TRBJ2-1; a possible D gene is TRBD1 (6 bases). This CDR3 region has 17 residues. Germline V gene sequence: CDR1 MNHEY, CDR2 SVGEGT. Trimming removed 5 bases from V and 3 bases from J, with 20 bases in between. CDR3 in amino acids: CASSRQAGIILYNEQFF. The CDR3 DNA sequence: TGTGCCAGCAGTCGACAGGCCGGGATTATTCTCTACAATGAGCAGTTCTTC.

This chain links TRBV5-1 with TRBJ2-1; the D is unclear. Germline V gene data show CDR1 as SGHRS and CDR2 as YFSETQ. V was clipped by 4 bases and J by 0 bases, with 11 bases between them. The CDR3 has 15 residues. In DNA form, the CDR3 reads TGCGCCAGCAGCGTTGCGCTAAGCTCCTACAATGAGCAGTTCTTC. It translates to CASSVALSSYNEQFF. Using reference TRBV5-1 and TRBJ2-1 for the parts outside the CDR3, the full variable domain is KAGVTQTPRYLIKTRGQQVTLSCSPISGHRSVSWYQQTPGQGLQFLFEYFSETQRNKGNFPGRFSGRQFSNSRSEMNVSTLELGDSALYLCASSVALSSYNEQFFGPGTRLTVL.

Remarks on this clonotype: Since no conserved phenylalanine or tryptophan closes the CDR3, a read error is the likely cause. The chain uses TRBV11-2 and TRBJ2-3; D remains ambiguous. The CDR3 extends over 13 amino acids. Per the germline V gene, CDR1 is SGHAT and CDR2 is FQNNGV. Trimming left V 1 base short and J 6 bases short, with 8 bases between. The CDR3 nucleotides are TGTGCCAGCAGCTTAGTTATGGGGGATACGCAGTATCTT. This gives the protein CASSLVMGDTQYL.

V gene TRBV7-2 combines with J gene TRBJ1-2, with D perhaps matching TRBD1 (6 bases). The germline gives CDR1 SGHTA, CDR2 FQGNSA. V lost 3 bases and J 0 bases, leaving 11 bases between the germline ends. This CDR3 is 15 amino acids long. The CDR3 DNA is TGTGCCAGCAGCTTGGAAGGACAGCCTAACTATGGCTACACCTTC. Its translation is CASSLEGQPNYGYTF.

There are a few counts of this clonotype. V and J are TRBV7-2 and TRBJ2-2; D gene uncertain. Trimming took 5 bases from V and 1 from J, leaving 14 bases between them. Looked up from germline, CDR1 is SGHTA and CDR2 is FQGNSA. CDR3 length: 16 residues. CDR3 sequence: CASSPQALVNTGELFF. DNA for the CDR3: TGTGCCAGCAGCCCCCAAGCACTGGTGAACACCGGGGAGCTGTTTTTT.

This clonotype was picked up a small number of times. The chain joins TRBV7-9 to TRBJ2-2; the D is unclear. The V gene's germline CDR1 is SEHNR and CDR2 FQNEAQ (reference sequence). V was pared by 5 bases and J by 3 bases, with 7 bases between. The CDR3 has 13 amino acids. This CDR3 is CASSLTYTGELFF. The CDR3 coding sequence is TGTGCCAGCAGCCTAACATACACCGGGGAGCTGTTTTTT.

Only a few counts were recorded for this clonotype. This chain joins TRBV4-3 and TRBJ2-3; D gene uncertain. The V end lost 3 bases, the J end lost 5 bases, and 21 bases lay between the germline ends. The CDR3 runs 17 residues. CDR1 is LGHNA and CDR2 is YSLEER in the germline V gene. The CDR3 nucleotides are TGCGCCAGCAGCCAGGGCGGTCGGTCAAGGCCGGGAGATACGCAGTATTTT. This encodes CASSQGGRSRPGDTQYF.

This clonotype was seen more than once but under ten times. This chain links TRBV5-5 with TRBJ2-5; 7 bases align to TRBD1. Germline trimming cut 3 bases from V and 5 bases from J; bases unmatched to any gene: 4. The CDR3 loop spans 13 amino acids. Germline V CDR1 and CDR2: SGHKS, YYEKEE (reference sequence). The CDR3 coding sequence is TGTGCCAGCAGCTGGGACAGTTGGGAGACCCAGTACTTC. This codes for CASSWDSWETQYF.